In its sample, the clone carrying this TCR beta chain was seen once. The data were obtained in a study of cytomegalovirus exposure and HLA in healthy donors. The CDR3 runs 15 residues. Per germline, CDR1 MDHEN and CDR2 SYDVKM. V dropped 5 bases and J dropped 9; count of bases not matched to a gene: 16. The table came from immunoSEQ multiplex PCR; TCRdb's copy has only in-frame clones and leaves some out. The sample has under 200,000 clones, 80% to 85% seen once. Sequenced: PBMCs. The J gene is TRBJ2-7, the V gene TRBV28; 7 nucleotides align to TRBD1. The receptor was isolated from a woman in her 30s in good health and CMV-seronegative. The CDR3 DNA reads as TGTGCCAGCAGTCCCCCCGGGACAGATGGTTTAGGGCAGTACTTC. Its protein is CASSPPGTDGLGQYF.